Listed below are T cell receptor beta chains from one sample, sequenced in a study of Ad26.COV2.S vaccination and SARS-CoV-2 variants. TCRdb's table, derived via immunoSEQ multiplex PCR, lists solely in-frame clones and lacks some. There are over 400,000 clones in the sample; about 88% occur only once, and approximately 2.5% lies in the top ten. Sequencing used peripheral blood, obtained in a trial of Ad26.COV2.S vaccine versus placebo. All receptors derive from a person between 18 and 60 years old who received the Ad26.COV2.S COVID-19 vaccine or a placebo. Both conserved end residues are part of each CDR3. A D gene is named only where the DNA matches it firmly. The size of a clone is reported for some rows only, either as once, few or many, or as a class for expanded clones.

v_gene	j_gene	d_gene	abundance	CDR3nt	CDR3aa
TRBV13	TRBJ2-3	NA	NA	TGTGCCAGCAGCTTAGGCCATGGGGATACGCAGTATTTT	CASSLGHGDTQYF
TRBV29-1	TRBJ2-2	TRBD2	NA	TGCAGCGCCGCTAGGACTAGCGGGAGTTATATCGGGGAGCTGTTTTTT	CSAARTSGSYIGELFF
TRBV7-3	TRBJ1-4	NA	NA	TGTGCCAGCAGCCCCTCGGGGGGCCCCAATGAAAAACTGTTTTTT	CASSPSGGPNEKLFF
TRBV19	TRBJ1-1	NA	NA	TGTGCCAGTAGTATTAGATCGGGGAGAGGCCCCATGAACACTGAAGCTTTCTTT	CASSIRSGRGPMNTEAFF
TRBV7-3	TRBJ2-3	TRBD2	NA	TGTGCCAGCAGCCCCGGACTAGCGGGGGGCAAAAGCACAGATACGCAGTATTTT	CASSPGLAGGKSTDTQYF
TRBV28	TRBJ1-2	TRBD1	NA	TGTGCCAGCACCCCACCGAACAGGGGAGTATTCGACTATGGCTACACCTTC	CASTPPNRGVFDYGYTF
TRBV15	TRBJ1-2	TRBD1	once	TGTGCCACCAGCAGAGGGGACAGGGGCCTTGGCTACACCTTC	CATSRGDRGLGYTF
TRBV5-1	TRBJ2-2	TRBD1	NA	TGCGCCAGCAGCCCCTACAGGGGGCTGAACACCGGGGAGCTGTTTTTT	CASSPYRGLNTGELFF
TRBV9	TRBJ1-3	NA	NA	TGTGCCACCTCCCGGGACCCTGGAAACACCATATATTTT	CATSRDPGNTIYF
TRBV9	TRBJ2-3	NA	NA	TGTGCCAGCAGCGACTTTGGTGCAGATACGCAGTATTTT	CASSDFGADTQYF
TRBV2	TRBJ2-4	TRBD1	NA	TGTGCCAGCAGTGGAGACAGGGGGTCTAAAAACATTCAGTACTTC	CASSGDRGSKNIQYF
TRBV5-4	TRBJ1-1	TRBD1	NA	TGTGCCACTCGAGGGGGCAGGGGAACTTTCTTT	CATRGGRGTFF
TRBV18	TRBJ2-1	TRBD2	NA	TGTGCCAGCTCACCGATTAGCGGGAGTGAGCAGTTCTTC	CASSPISGSEQFF
TRBV5-4	TRBJ1-1	NA	NA	TGTGCCAGCAGCTTGATGGATTCGTTTGAAGCTTTCTTT	CASSLMDSFEAFF
TRBV7-9	TRBJ2-7	TRBD1	few	TGTGCCAGCAGCGCGACAGGGGCCCACGAGCAGTACTTC	CASSATGAHEQYF
TRBV28	TRBJ1-1	TRBD1	NA	TGTGCCAGCAGTTCCCCCGGGACAGGGGTTCTTGCTTTCTTT	CASSSPGTGVLAFF
TRBV4-1	TRBJ2-2	TRBD2	NA	TGCGCCAGCCGTTTTGGACTAGGTGGCACCGGGGAGCTGTTTTTT	CASRFGLGGTGELFF
TRBV9	TRBJ1-1	TRBD1	NA	TGTGCCAGCAGCGCAAGACAGGGGCGGGGGAACACTGAAGCTTTCTTT	CASSARQGRGNTEAFF
TRBV24-1	TRBJ1-2	NA	NA	TGTGCCACCAGTGATCCCCGCGGGCTTGGCTACACCTTC	CATSDPRGLGYTF
TRBV30	TRBJ2-3	NA	NA	TGTGCCTGGTCAATAGGGGTCTACACAGATACGCAGTATTTT	CAWSIGVYTDTQYF
TRBV27	TRBJ2-1	NA	NA	TGTGCCAGCAGTCGGACAGCGGGCCCATACAATGAGCAGTTCTTC	CASSRTAGPYNEQFF
TRBV7-9	TRBJ2-3	NA	NA	TGTGCCAGCAGCTTTTTCCCGGCAGATACGCAGTATTTT	CASSFFPADTQYF
TRBV9	TRBJ1-1	TRBD1	NA	TGTGCCAGCAGCGTGGGACAGGGATCCCAAGCTTTCTTT	CASSVGQGSQAFF
TRBV27	TRBJ1-1	NA	NA	TGTGCCAGCAGTTTACTGAGGGGGAACACTGAAGCTTTCTTT	CASSLLRGNTEAFF
TRBV28	TRBJ1-1	NA	NA	TGTGCCAGCAGTTTGCCCGGACAGAAAGAAGCTTTCTTT	CASSLPGQKEAFF
TRBV7-6	TRBJ1-1	NA	NA	TGTGCCAGCAGCTTAGTCGAAATGAACACTGAAGCTTTCTTT	CASSLVEMNTEAFF
TRBV28	TRBJ2-7	NA	NA	TGTGCCAGCAGTTGGGAGCGGCACCAGTACTTC	CASSWERHQYF
TRBV18	TRBJ1-2	NA	NA	TGTGCCAGCTCGAGGCCCGAATTTAACTATGGCTACACCTTC	CASSRPEFNYGYTF
TRBV5-1	TRBJ2-7	NA	NA	TGCGCCAGCAGCTTGGCGGCGACCAACTACGAGCAGTACTTC	CASSLAATNYEQYF
TRBV16	TRBJ1-2	TRBD1	once	TGTGCCAGCAGACAGGGGCCCCCTTTCTATGGCTACACCTTC	CASRQGPPFYGYTF
TRBV5-1	TRBJ2-1	TRBD2	NA	TGCGCCAGCTCTGAGGGGGGACTAGCTTTAAATGAGCAGTTCTTC	CASSEGGLALNEQFF
TRBV5-8	TRBJ2-3	NA	NA	TGTGCCAGCGCGGAGGGCGGGTGGACAGATACGCAGTATTTT	CASAEGGWTDTQYF
TRBV7-9	TRBJ2-5	TRBD2	once	TGTGCCAGCAGCATAGGGACTAGCGGCCCCCAAGAGACCCAGTACTTC	CASSIGTSGPQETQYF
TRBV29-1	TRBJ2-2	NA	NA	TGCAGCGTTGTAGTCAGTCCGAACACCGGGGAGCTGTTTTTT	CSVVVSPNTGELFF
TRBV4-3	TRBJ2-4	NA	NA	TGCGCCAGCAGCCAAGATGGGTCGGGGTCTGTCAAAAACATTCAGTACTTC	CASSQDGSGSVKNIQYF
TRBV7-2	TRBJ2-3	TRBD2	NA	TGTGCCAGCAGCTTTAGCGGGGGGACCACAGATACGCAGTATTTT	CASSFSGGTTDTQYF
TRBV9	TRBJ2-1	TRBD2	NA	TGTGCCAGCAGCGTAGTTGGCGGGGGAGCCGACAAGAGCTCCTACAATGAGCAGTTCTTC	CASSVVGGGADKSSYNEQFF
TRBV6-5	TRBJ2-3	TRBD1	NA	TGTGCCAGCAGTTACTCACAGGGGACAGGAGATACGCAGTATTTT	CASSYSQGTGDTQYF
TRBV18	TRBJ2-6	NA	NA	TGTGCCAGCTCACCAGGGCCTGGGGCCAACGTCCTGACTTTC	CASSPGPGANVLTF
TRBV13	TRBJ2-7	TRBD1	NA	TGTGCCAGCAGCCCCAGGGGACAGAGCTTCTACGAGCAGTACTTC	CASSPRGQSFYEQYF
TRBV6-5	TRBJ2-2	NA	NA	TGTGCCAGCAGCTACAAAAACACCGGGGAGCTGTTTTTT	CASSYKNTGELFF
TRBV18	TRBJ1-2	TRBD1	NA	TGTGCCAGCTCACCACCGGCACAGGGGCATGGCTACACCTTC	CASSPPAQGHGYTF
TRBV27	TRBJ2-1	NA	NA	TGTGCCAGCAGTTACCTATTCTCATCAGTCTCCTACAATGAGCAGTTCTTC	CASSYLFSSVSYNEQFF
TRBV27	TRBJ2-3	NA	once	TGTGCCAGCAGAAACCACTACAATAGCGGAAATACGCAGTATTTT	CASRNHYNSGNTQYF
TRBV7-6	TRBJ2-1	TRBD2	NA	TGTGCCAGCAGCCCCGCGGGGGGGCCCTACAATGAGCAGTTCTTC	CASSPAGGPYNEQFF
TRBV6-6	TRBJ2-5	TRBD2	NA	TGTGCCAGCAGTTACTCGACCGGGGGGGCGGAGACCCAGTACTTC	CASSYSTGGAETQYF
TRBV7-2	TRBJ2-7	NA	NA	TGTGCCAGCAGCTTGAGGGCTTCCTACGAGCAGTACTTC	CASSLRASYEQYF
TRBV4-3	TRBJ1-3	NA	NA	TGCGCCAGCAAATTTTCTGTAAGGACTGGAAACACCATATATTTT	CASKFSVRTGNTIYF
TRBV6-5	TRBJ1-1	NA	NA	TGTGCCAGCTCGTCAGGTGGGGTCACTGAAGCTTTCTTT	CASSSGGVTEAFF